A selection of T cell receptor beta chains follows, all from one sample in a study of cytomegalovirus exposure and HLA in healthy donors. Profiling relied on immunoSEQ multiplex PCR, and the TCRdb table lists in-frame clones only, not all of them. This sample has roughly 200,000 clones, with roughly 79% found just once. What was sequenced was PBMCs. These receptors all stem from a male donor in good health and CMV-seronegative. Both conserved end residues are part of each CDR3. D genes are given only for firm matches. Some rows mark clone size as missing; the rest say once, few, many or name a class of expanded clone.

v_call	d_call	clone_size	j_call	cdr3_length	cdr3_aa	cdr3_nt
TRBV28	TRBD2	.	TRBJ2-3	15	CASSLYAGGTDTQYF	TGTGCCAGCAGTTTATACGCGGGGGGCACAGATACGCAGTATTTT
TRBV6-6	TRBD1	.	TRBJ1-1	15	CASSPGTGIYTEAFF	TGTGCCAGCAGTCCCGGGACAGGGATATACACTGAAGCTTTCTTT
TRBV28	.	few	TRBJ1-3	15	CASSTAGGIVNTIYF	TGTGCCAGCAGTACCGCCGGGGGGATTGTAAACACCATATATTTT
TRBV7-8	.	.	TRBJ1-1	15	CASSLVQGTGTEAFF	TGTGCCAGCAGCTTAGTACAGGGCACGGGCACTGAAGCTTTCTTT
TRBV15	.	.	TRBJ1-1	15	CATSRMDSQNTEAFF	TGTGCCACCAGCAGGATGGACAGTCAGAACACTGAAGCTTTCTTT
TRBV6-1	.	few	TRBJ2-7	11	CASSEQYEQYF	TGTGCCAGCAGTGAACAGTACGAGCAGTACTTC
TRBV29-1	.	once	TRBJ2-7	13	CSVEVGQPYEQYF	TGCAGCGTTGAGGTGGGCCAGCCCTACGAGCAGTACTTC
TRBV6-5	TRBD1	.	TRBJ1-1	13	CASSYGVAGGAFF	TGTGCCAGCAGTTACGGTGTGGCAGGGGGAGCTTTCTTT
TRBV6-5	TRBD1	.	TRBJ1-2	14	CASSEGQAPYGYTF	TGTGCCAGCAGCGAAGGACAGGCGCCCTATGGCTACACCTTC
TRBV21-1	.	.	TRBJ2-7	16	CASSTRTSGGFNEQYF	TGTGCCAGCAGCACCAGGACTAGCGGTGGGTTTAACGAGCAGTACTTC
TRBV11-3	.	.	TRBJ2-5	12	CASSPEGETQYF	TGTGCCAGCAGCCCCGAGGGAGAGACCCAGTACTTC
TRBV6-1	.	.	TRBJ1-5	14	CASSERTGNQPQHF	TGTGCCAGCAGTGAACGGACAGGCAATCAGCCCCAGCATTTT
TRBV27	TRBD1	few	TRBJ1-6	14	CASTPGGYNSPLHF	TGTGCCAGCACTCCAGGGGGCTATAATTCACCCCTCCACTTT
TRBV30	TRBD2	.	TRBJ2-1	16	CAWSKRTSGMGNEQFF	TGTGCCTGGAGTAAGAGGACTAGCGGGATGGGTAATGAGCAGTTCTTC
TRBV10-3	.	.	TRBJ2-3	12	CAISVERDTQYF	TGTGCCATCAGTGTAGAGAGGGATACGCAGTATTTT
TRBV5-4	.	.	TRBJ2-7	15	CASSQFGKLSYEQYF	TGTGCCAGCAGCCAATTCGGGAAGCTTTCCTACGAGCAGTACTTC
TRBV25-1	.	once	TRBJ1-5	14	CASSEENSNQPQHF	TGTGCCAGCAGTGAAGAGAATAGCAATCAGCCCCAGCATTTT
TRBV28	.	.	TRBJ1-5	15	CASSWGLKGNQPQHF	TGTGCCAGCAGTTGGGGCCTAAAGGGAAATCAGCCCCAGCATTTT
TRBV14	.	.	TRBJ2-6	15	CASSQQGTGANVLTF	TGTGCCAGCAGCCAACAGGGGACCGGGGCCAACGTCCTGACTTTC
TRBV4-1	.	.	TRBJ2-7	16	CASSQDWGLSSYEQYF	TGCGCCAGCAGCCAAGATTGGGGGCTGAGCTCCTACGAGCAGTACTTC
TRBV9	TRBD1	.	TRBJ1-6	15	CASSPRQGFISPLHF	TGTGCCAGCAGCCCCCGACAGGGGTTTATTTCACCCCTCCACTTT
TRBV28	.	.	TRBJ2-7	14	CASQGGGSTYEQYF	TGTGCCAGCCAAGGGGGTGGCAGCACCTACGAGCAGTACTTC
TRBV19	.	few	TRBJ2-7	14	CASSSGTGRYEQYF	TGTGCCAGTAGTTCCGGGACTGGACGGTACGAGCAGTACTTC
TRBV6-5	TRBD1	.	TRBJ2-1	16	CASSYSGTGVYNEQFF	TGTGCCAGCAGTTACTCCGGGACAGGAGTCTACAATGAGCAGTTCTTC
TRBV30	.	.	TRBJ1-5	11	CAAGHNQPQHF	TGTGCAGCAGGGCACAATCAGCCCCAGCATTTT
TRBV27	TRBD2	.	TRBJ2-1	17	CASSAGLAGSSYNEQFF	TGTGCCAGCAGTGCCGGACTAGCGGGGAGCTCCTACAATGAGCAGTTCTTC
TRBV2	TRBD1	few	TRBJ1-1	14	CASRRQGTDTEAFF	TGTGCCAGCAGAAGACAGGGGACGGACACTGAAGCTTTCTTT
TRBV19	TRBD2	.	TRBJ2-1	16	CASNPSGIPSYNEQFF	TGTGCCAGTAATCCTAGCGGTATCCCTAGCTACAATGAGCAGTTCTTC
TRBV28	.	.	TRBJ2-5	14	CASSFQGVWETQYF	TGTGCCAGCAGTTTCCAGGGCGTGTGGGAGACCCAGTACTTC
TRBV13	.	.	TRBJ2-1	13	CASSSGEGLEQFF	TGTGCCAGCAGCTCAGGAGAGGGTTTGGAGCAGTTCTTC
TRBV30	.	.	TRBJ1-5	13	CAWSRGASQPQHF	TGTGCCTGGAGTCGGGGGGCGAGTCAGCCCCAGCATTTT
TRBV15	TRBD2	.	TRBJ2-3	16	CATSRDRGGGTDTQYF	TGTGCCACCAGCAGAGATCGCGGGGGGGGCACAGATACGCAGTATTTT
TRBV25-1	.	.	TRBJ1-2	15	CASSDYDNRAYGYTF	TGTGCCAGCAGTGACTATGATAACAGGGCCTATGGCTACACCTTC
TRBV9	TRBD2	.	TRBJ2-1	16	CASSVPSGRGFNEQFF	TGTGCCAGCAGCGTTCCTAGCGGGAGGGGATTTAATGAGCAGTTCTTC
TRBV7-6	.	.	TRBJ1-5	15	CASSLAPQSNQPQHF	TGTGCCAGCAGCTTAGCCCCCCAGAGCAATCAGCCCCAGCATTTT
TRBV28	TRBD1	.	TRBJ1-2	17	CASSHSGQGASDYGYTF	TGTGCCAGCAGTCACTCCGGACAGGGGGCTTCGGACTATGGCTACACCTTC
TRBV4-2	.	.	TRBJ2-7	13	CASSQGAHDEQYF	TGTGCCAGCAGCCAGGGGGCGCACGACGAGCAGTACTTC
TRBV6-6	TRBD2	once	TRBJ2-1	14	CASSYTGTTSEQFF	TGTGCCAGCAGTTACACTGGGACTACCAGTGAGCAGTTCTTC
TRBV5-1	.	.	TRBJ2-5	13	CASSSRGPETQYF	TGCGCCAGCAGCTCGCGGGGGCCGGAGACCCAGTACTTC
TRBV6-5	.	.	TRBJ2-1	15	CASSYSPSNYNEQFF	TGTGCCAGCAGTTACTCGCCTAGCAACTACAATGAGCAGTTCTTC
TRBV4-2	.	.	TRBJ1-5	16	CASSQELSRINQPQHF	TGTGCCAGCAGCCAAGAACTAAGCCGGATCAATCAGCCCCAGCATTTT
TRBV30	.	once	TRBJ1-2	16	CAWSVRSFQGSRGYTF	TGTGCCTGGAGTGTCCGCTCCTTCCAGGGTAGTCGCGGCTACACCTTC
TRBV9	TRBD2	.	TRBJ2-1	15	CASSLGTSVNNEQFF	TGTGCCAGCAGCCTTGGGACTAGCGTAAACAATGAGCAGTTCTTC
TRBV6-6	TRBD2	.	TRBJ2-1	16	CASSRLAGLEGNEQFF	TGTGCCAGCAGCCGACTAGCGGGACTAGAGGGGAATGAGCAGTTCTTC
TRBV16	TRBD1	.	TRBJ1-1	14	CASRPTGEGTEAFF	TGTGCCAGCAGACCGACAGGGGAAGGCACTGAAGCTTTCTTT
TRBV13	.	.	TRBJ2-7	13	CASSLSQLGEQYF	TGTGCCAGCAGCTTATCCCAACTAGGCGAGCAGTACTTC
TRBV30	TRBD1	.	TRBJ2-7	13	CAWSGDRWYEQYF	TGTGCCTGGAGTGGGGACAGGTGGTACGAGCAGTACTTC
TRBV6-1	.	.	TRBJ1-5	13	CASSDPTVQPQHF	TGTGCCAGCAGTGACCCAACGGTTCAGCCCCAGCATTTT
TRBV19	.	few	TRBJ1-2	15	CASSTYQGSNYGYTF	TGTGCCAGTAGTACCTACCAGGGATCTAACTATGGCTACACCTTC
TRBV11-2	.	few	TRBJ2-3	14	CASSPEGGTDTQYF	TGTGCCAGCAGTCCCGAGGGGGGCACAGATACGCAGTATTTT
TRBV4-3	TRBD2	.	TRBJ2-1	14	CASSGLARNNEQFF	TGCGCCAGCAGCGGACTAGCGAGGAACAATGAGCAGTTCTTC